The clone carrying this TCR beta chain was seen more than once but under ten times. This entry belongs to a study of read filtering for tumor transcriptome and immune sequencing. The CDR3 length is 13 residues. Trimming pared 0 bases from V and 4 bases from J, leaving 5 bases between. Germline CDR1 MNHNS, CDR2 SASEGT. The library was built from about 0.4 ug RNA with molecular barcoded adaptors for alpha/delta and beta/gamma chains. One entry per CDR3 protein, called by TCRdb with MiXCR from the reads. The sample holds about 130,000 distinct CDR3 sequences; 10% to 15% are singletons and the top ten take roughly 11%. At the time of active disease, bone marrow was collected from every patient.

The receptor's source is a donor at least 40 years old with multiple myeloma. This chain uses TRBV6-1 with TRBJ2-3; D is uncertain. The sequenced material came from a population of CD138-negative cells sorted from bone marrow. The chain's CDR3 is CASSEAGSDTQYF. The CDR3 nucleotides are TGTGCCAGCAGTGAAGCGGGGTCAGATACGCAGTATTTT.